This T cell receptor (beta chain) emerged from a study of persistence of HIV-infected CD4 T cells. Study overall: Up to about 200 mL blood was drawn at multiple time points; a couple of donors had single-time leukapheresis. General observations from the study: Degenerate expanded CDR3beta sequences were enriched among CMV- and Gag-responding cells.

Nonspecific anti-CD3/anti-CD28 bead stimulation represents the broad CD4+ T cell repertoire. Sorting of responding CD4+ T cells relied on upregulated CD40 ligand together with CD69. Stimulated PBMCs had first been depleted of CD8+ T cells. A remark on this clone: Its antigen is undetermined.

The V gene's germline CDR1 is MDHEN and CDR2 SYDVKM. V was shortened by 5 bases and J by 0 bases, with 17 bases between the two germline ends. The CDR3 covers 17 residues. The libraries were made with immunoSEQ version 4 in survey mode. The table came from immunoSEQ multiplex PCR; TCRdb's copy has only in-frame clones and leaves some out. The sample shows under 50,000 clones, 75% to 90% of them seen only once. The sequence was collected from an adult woman with HIV who was CMV-seropositive. The chain recombines TRBV28 with TRBJ2-1; the D gene could be TRBD1 or TRBD2 (5 bases each). The sample in question was CD4+ T cells sorted from PBMCs after roughly 17-hour stimulation, obtained from a patient who received antiretroviral therapy. The CDR3 reads CASSPVKGTSSYNEQFF. CDR3 DNA: TGTGCCAGCAGTCCCGTGAAAGGGACGAGCTCCTACAATGAGCAGTTCTTC.